A selection of T cell receptor beta chains follows, all from one sample in a study of T cells in Graves' hyperthyroidism and ophthalmopathy. Each CDR3 protein gets one entry after TCRdb re-called the multiplex PCR reads with MiXCR. The table includes under 40,000 distinct CDR3 sequences, 49% detected once. Sequencing input: blood. The receptor source for this set is a woman in her fifties or sixties with Graves' hyperthyroidism that later progressed to Graves' ophthalmopathy. CDR3s include the opening cysteine and the closing phenylalanine or tryptophan. A D gene is named only where the DNA matches it firmly. The size of a clone is reported for some rows only, either as once, few or many, or as a class for expanded clones.

v_call	d_call	clone_size	j_call	cdr3_nt	cdr3_aa
TRBV6-6	.	.	TRBJ2-1	TGTGCCAGCAGTCCGGGGCCGGGAAAGAATGAGCAGTTCTTC	CASSPGPGKNEQFF
TRBV5-1	.	many	TRBJ1-2	TGCGCCAGCAGCCTGACGGACTCCTATGGCTACACCTTC	CASSLTDSYGYTF
TRBV2	TRBD1	many	TRBJ1-1	TGTGCCAGCAATAAACGGGACAGCGAAGCTTTCTTT	CASNKRDSEAFF
TRBV24-1	TRBD1	.	TRBJ2-7	TGTGCCACCAGTGATCGAGCCGGGACAGGACACTACGAGCAGTACTTC	CATSDRAGTGHYEQYF
TRBV20-1	.	many	TRBJ2-7	TGCAGTGCTAGCACTTCAGGGACCTACGAGCAGTACTTC	CSASTSGTYEQYF
TRBV7-6	.	few	TRBJ1-6	TGTGCCAGCAGCTTAGGACCAATGTCACCCCTCCACTTT	CASSLGPMSPLHF
TRBV15	TRBD2	medium-sized	TRBJ2-7	TGTGCCACCAGCGATACCCGACTAGCGGGAAACTACGAGCAGTACTTC	CATSDTRLAGNYEQYF
TRBV9	TRBD2	.	TRBJ2-3	TGTGCCAGCAGCGAAAGAGCGGGAGGAGATACGCAGTATTTT	CASSERAGGDTQYF
TRBV7-8	.	.	TRBJ2-7	TGTGCCAGCAGCTTAGCTACAGCGGGCGCAATCTACGAGCAGTACTTC	CASSLATAGAIYEQYF
TRBV7-2	TRBD1	medium-sized	TRBJ2-7	TGTGCCAGCAGCCAGGGACAGGGGTACACCTACGAGCAGTACTTC	CASSQGQGYTYEQYF
TRBV5-1	.	many	TRBJ1-5	TGCGCCAGCGCCTTTTCGGGGGACCCTGGACAGCCCCAGCATTTT	CASAFSGDPGQPQHF
TRBV2	.	few	TRBJ2-1	TGTGCCAGCAGTGTGTACAATGAGCAGTTCTTC	CASSVYNEQFF
TRBV7-7	.	medium-sized	TRBJ2-5	TGTGCTAGCAGCTTGGGGGACGGACAAGAGACCCAGTACTTC	CASSLGDGQETQYF
TRBV5-4	TRBD1	.	TRBJ2-7	TGTGCCAGCAGCTGGGCGGACAGGGGGCAGTACTTC	CASSWADRGQYF
TRBV9	.	.	TRBJ2-5	TGTGCCAGCAGCGTAGACGGGAATGAGGAGACCCAGTACTTC	CASSVDGNEETQYF
TRBV11-3	TRBD2	.	TRBJ2-1	TGTGCCAGCAGCTCGCCGGGACTAGCGGTAAACGAGCAGTTCTTC	CASSSPGLAVNEQFF